These 19 T cell receptor beta chains share one sample of origin, sequenced in a study of CD8 T cells in Susac syndrome. Random hexamers were used to reverse transcribe roughly 0.5 to 1 ug of RNA. TCRdb processed the immunoSEQ multiplex PCR reads anew with MiXCR; each CDR3 protein has one entry. The sample has about 150,000 distinct CDR3 sequences, 95% seen once. Material: CD4+ T cells from PBMCs. These receptors all come from a human donor with Susac syndrome.

The chain carries TRBV6-2 or TRBV6-3 and TRBJ2-1; D remains unclear. V lost 7 bases and J 1 base, leaving 8 bases between the germline ends. Germline CDR1 reads MNHEY; CDR2 reads SVGEGT. There are 13 residues in the CDR3. Written as DNA, the CDR3 is TGTGCCAGCACTGTTCGGTCCTACAATGAGCAGTTCTTC. Protein product: CASTVRSYNEQFF.

CDR3 sequence: CASSVGFPDEQYF. The DNA of the CDR3 is TGTGCCAGCAGCGTAGGTTTCCCGGACGAGCAGTACTTC. This chain links TRBV9 with TRBJ2-7; D not resolved. This CDR3 spans 13 amino acids. Deletions cut 0 bases from V and 5 bases from J, with 9 bases between. Germline V CDR1 and CDR2: SGDLS, YYNGEE.

J is TRBJ1-2 and V is TRBV3-1; D may be TRBD1 (6 bases). Deletions cut 8 bases from V and 2 bases from J, with 12 bases between. Germline V CDR1 and CDR2: LGHDT, YNNKEL (reference sequence). The CDR3 totals 13 residues. The CDR3 DNA follows: TGTGCCAGCCTCGGTCAGGGGAACTATGGCTACACCTTC. This codes for CASLGQGNYGYTF.

The chain has TRBV20-1 and TRBJ2-1; weak D call: TRBD2 (5 bases). Germline CDR1 and CDR2: DFQATT and SNEGSKA (reference sequence). V was pared by 5 bases and J by 1 base, with 18 bases between. This CDR3 region has 16 residues. CDR3 bases: TGCAGTGCTCAAATCAGGCGGGCGAGATCCTACAATGAGCAGTTCTTC. Translating gives CSAQIRRARSYNEQFF.

The chain carries TRBV5-4 and TRBJ2-7; 12 nucleotides align to TRBD1. Germline loops: CDR1 SGHNT, CDR2 YYREEE (reference sequence). The CDR3 loop spans 15 amino acids. V lost 0 bases and J lost 5; bases outside the gene matches: 3. The CDR3 loop is CASSLGGQGADEQYF. In DNA, the CDR3 is TGTGCCAGCAGCTTGGGGGGACAGGGGGCGGACGAGCAGTACTTC.

This chain uses TRBV24-1 with TRBJ2-5; a weak D match, TRBD1 (7 bases). The germline V gene encodes CDR1 KGHDR and CDR2 SFDVKD. V shed 4 bases and J shed 2 bases, with 13 bases lying between them. This CDR3 is 15 amino acids long. The CDR3 DNA reads as TGTGCCACCAGTGACGGAGGGACAGCACAAGAGACCCAGTACTTC. It translates to CATSDGGTAQETQYF.

The V gene is TRBV12-3 or TRBV12-4, the J gene TRBJ2-1, with 7 bases fitting TRBD1. This CDR3 region has 16 residues. The J segment lost 7 bases and the V segment lost 2 bases, leaving 11 bases of the junction unmatched. The CDR3 protein is CASSLPPGQKSNEQFF. The CDR3 region has the DNA TGTGCCAGCAGTTTACCCCCGGGACAGAAATCGAATGAGCAGTTCTTC.

This chain links TRBV5-8 with TRBJ1-1, with D hard to call. Trimming shortened V by 4 bases and J by 5 bases, and 15 bases separated the two germline ends. Germline lookup yields CDR1 SGHTS and CDR2 YDEGEE. The CDR3 loop spans 14 amino acids. CDR3 nucleotides: TGTGCCAGCAGCCTCAGCGCCGCGGCGACTGAAGCTTTCTTT. It encodes CASSLSAAATEAFF.

This chain uses TRBV29-1 with TRBJ2-7; no reliable D call. The CDR3 has 13 amino acids. The germline gives CDR1 SQVTM, CDR2 ANQGSEA. Between the trimmed V and J ends, which lost 4 bases and 0 bases, there was a span of 10 bases. CDR3 sequence (DNA): TGCAGCGTTGTGCGACCGAGCTCCTACGAGCAGTACTTC. This translates into CSVVRPSSYEQYF.

This chain links TRBV29-1 with TRBJ2-3, with 7 bases matching TRBD1. V dropped 6 bases and J dropped 4; count of bases not matched to a gene: 10. The V gene's germline CDR1 is SQVTM and CDR2 ANQGSEA. The CDR3 is 14 residues long. The DNA of the CDR3 is TGCAGCGTCGATGACAGGGTCCTCCCAGATACGCAGTATTTT. The encoded protein is CSVDDRVLPDTQYF.

The rearrangement joins TRBV25-1 to TRBJ1-1; D is unclear. Trimming removed 2 bases from V and 5 bases from J, with 9 bases in between. CDR1 and CDR2 (germline): MGHDK, SYGVNS. The CDR3 is 13 amino acids. The CDR3 protein is CASSEGGSTEAFF. The CDR3 region has the DNA TGTGCCAGCAGTGAAGGAGGCTCTACTGAAGCTTTCTTT.

This clonotype has only a few counts. V gene TRBV6-1 combines with J gene TRBJ2-7; D is perhaps TRBD1 (6 bases). Trimming cost V 4 bases and J 4 bases, with 17 bases left between them. CDR1 MNHNS and CDR2 SASEGT come from the germline V gene. The length of the CDR3 is 15 residues. The CDR3 is CASSAAGTPLYEQYF. The CDR3 DNA is TGTGCCAGCAGTGCCGCCGGGACACCGCTTTACGAGCAGTACTTC.

This clonotype was seen only once. V usage is TRBV9 and J usage is TRBJ2-1; D is perhaps TRBD1 or TRBD2 (7 bases each). The CDR3 loop spans 15 amino acids. With 0 bases removed from V and 9 bases from J, the gap between germline ends came to 16 bases. The germline CDR1 and CDR2 sequences are SGDLS and YYNGEE. The DNA for the CDR3 is TGTGCCAGCAGCGTAGGTGGGAGGGGGCACTCTGAGCAGTTCTTC. It is translated as CASSVGGRGHSEQFF.

The chain combines TRBV5-4 with TRBJ2-5, with 7 bases aligning to TRBD1. The CDR3 loop spans 15 amino acids. Germline V CDR1 and CDR2: SGHNT, YYREEE (reference sequence). The V gene end was trimmed by 3 bases and the J gene end by 4 bases; junction bases not matched to a gene: 9. The chain's CDR3 is CASSSKTGSGETQYF. DNA of the CDR3: TGTGCCAGCAGCTCTAAGACAGGGAGCGGAGAGACCCAGTACTTC. The entire variable domain, with the rest obtained from reference TRBV5-4 and TRBJ2-5, is as follows: ETGVTQSPTHLIKTRGQQVTLRCSSQSGHNTVSWYQQALGQGPQFIFQYYREEENGRGNFPPRFSGLQFPNYSSELNVNALELDDSALYLCASSSKTGSGETQYFGPGTRLLVL.

The J gene is TRBJ1-2, the V gene TRBV24-1, with D unclear. CDR1 is KGHDR, CDR2 SFDVKD, per germline. This CDR3 has 14 amino acids. V was cut by 4 bases and J by 6 bases, with 14 bases left in between. The CDR3 protein is CATSDTSGRDGYTF. The CDR3 DNA follows: TGTGCCACCAGTGACACCTCTGGGAGGGATGGCTACACCTTC.

The chain joins TRBV19 to TRBJ1-1; D possibly corresponds to TRBD1 (5 bases). The CDR3 is 13 residues long. V was clipped by 3 bases and J by 5 bases, with 10 bases between them. CDR1 is LNHDA and CDR2 is SQIVND in the germline V gene (reference sequence). The CDR3 sequence: CASSIRDVTEAFF. The CDR3 region has the DNA TGTGCCAGTAGTATCCGGGACGTAACTGAAGCTTTCTTT. Full variable domain (remainder filled in from reference TRBV19 and TRBJ1-1): DGGITQSPKYLFRKEGQNVTLSCEQNLNHDAMYWYRQDPGQGLRLIYYSQIVNDFQKGDIAEGYSVSREKKESFPLTVTSAQKNPTAFYLCASSIRDVTEAFFGQGTRLTVV.

V is TRBV7-9 and J is TRBJ1-6; D is possibly TRBD1 (6 bases). The CDR3 runs 15 residues. Germline CDR1 reads SEHNR; CDR2 reads FQNEAQ (reference sequence). Trimming took off 5 bases at V and 6 bases at J, with 14 bases between the two ends. The CDR3 region is CASSPGTSSNSPLHF. The CDR3, as DNA: TGTGCCAGCAGCCCTGGGACATCTAGTAATTCACCCCTCCACTTT. Together with reference TRBV7-9 and TRBJ1-6, the CDR3 gives the full variable domain: DTGVSQNPRHKITKRGQNVTFRCDPISEHNRLYWYRQTLGQGPEFLTYFQNEAQLEKSRLLSDRFSAERPKGSFSTLEIQRTEQGDSAMYLCASSPGTSSNSPLHFGNGTRLTVT.

The gene calls are TRBV29-1 and TRBJ1-4; D remains unclear. Deletions cut 6 bases from V and 0 bases from J, with 5 bases between. The CDR3 runs 12 residues. Germline V gives CDR1 SQVTM, CDR2 ANQGSEA. The chain's CDR3 is CSVLATNEKLFF. CDR3 DNA: TGCAGCGTCCTGGCAACTAATGAAAAACTGTTTTTT.

The chain is built from TRBV4-1 and TRBJ2-4; TRBD1 agrees at 9 bases. V trimming: 2 bases; J trimming: 5 bases; junction bases outside the gene matches: 7. Germline CDR1 MGHRA, CDR2 YSYEKL. This CDR3 spans 16 amino acids. DNA for the CDR3: TGCGCCAGCAGCCAACTACCCGGGGACAGGGAAAACATTCAGTACTTC. Translated: CASSQLPGDRENIQYF.